The 8 T cell receptor beta chains reported below all come from one sample, sequenced in a study of PD-1 blockade in mismatch repair-deficient tumors. Sequencing was performed with immunoSEQ multiplex PCR; in TCRdb, only in-frame clones are kept and a portion is missing. The profile shows approximately 63,000 clones, about 91% of them singletons. The sample consisted of peripheral blood, taken 52 weeks after starting pembrolizumab. These receptors were obtained from an adult with mismatch repair-deficient cancer.

This clone has only one observation. The rearrangement joins TRBV11-3 to TRBJ2-1; possibly TRBD2 for D (5 bases). Germline V gene data show CDR1 as SGHNT and CDR2 as YENEEA. V gave up 2 bases and J gave up 1 base, with 9 bases separating them. This CDR3 is built from 15 residues. CDR3 DNA: TGTGCCAGCAGCTTAAGCGGAGCATCCTACAATGAGCAGTTCTTC. It specifies CASSLSGASYNEQFF.

This chain links TRBV2 with TRBJ1-1; 7 bases map to TRBD1. The germline gives CDR1 SNHLY, CDR2 FYNNEI. The V and J ends lost 3 bases and 0 bases, in that order; junction bases with no gene match: 7. There are 16 residues in the CDR3. CDR3 region: CASSEEGGSLNTEAFF. CDR3 in DNA: TGTGCCAGCAGTGAGGAAGGGGGCTCCCTGAACACTGAAGCTTTCTTT.

The rearrangement joins TRBV6-1 to TRBJ2-7; a possible D gene is TRBD1 (5 bases). CDR3 length equals 15 residues. CDR1 and CDR2 from the germline V gene are MNHNS and SASEGT. V gave up 6 bases and J gave up 4 bases, with 19 bases separating them. CDR3 sequence: CASRDLGPGYYEQYF. As DNA, the CDR3 is TGTGCCAGCAGGGACCTCGGGCCAGGGTATTACGAGCAGTACTTC.

The chain joins TRBV27 to TRBJ2-5; TRBD1 matches 10 bases. The CDR3 totals 15 residues. With 2 bases clipped from V and 5 bases from J, the junction kept 5 bases outside the gene matches. From germline, CDR1 is MNHEY and CDR2 SMNVEV (reference sequence). The DNA of the CDR3 is TGTGCCAGCAGTTTAGACAGGGGGCGGGAGGAGACCCAGTACTTC. Translated, it gives CASSLDRGREETQYF.

V is TRBV27 and J is TRBJ2-1; 10 nucleotides align to TRBD1. The germline CDR1 and CDR2 sequences are MNHEY and SMNVEV (reference sequence). This CDR3 is 14 amino acids long. With 5 bases clipped from V and 5 bases from J, the junction kept 3 bases outside the gene matches. As DNA, the CDR3 is TGTGCCAGCAGTCCCGGGACAGGGGACAATGAGCAGTTCTTC. It translates to CASSPGTGDNEQFF.

This chain connects TRBV28 to TRBJ2-5; 9 bases map to TRBD1. Germline lookup yields CDR1 MDHEN and CDR2 SYDVKM. This CDR3 is built from 14 residues. V shed 6 bases and J 5 bases; nucleotides not matched to a gene: 7. This chain's CDR3 is CASSRDRAGETQYF. CDR3 DNA: TGTGCCAGCAGCCGGGACAGGGCAGGGGAGACCCAGTACTTC.

The chain couples TRBV5-6 to TRBJ2-7; 8 nucleotides align to TRBD1. The V gene end was trimmed by 3 bases and the J gene end by 3 bases; junction bases not matched to a gene: 2. CDR1 and CDR2 (germline): SGHDT, YYEEEE. The CDR3 sequence is 13 residues long. Here the CDR3 DNA reads TGTGCCAGCAGCTCCGACAGGGGCTACGAGCAGTACTTC. Its protein product is CASSSDRGYEQYF.

This rearrangement joins TRBV10-3 to TRBJ1-5; D is undetermined. CDR3 size: 13 residues. CDR1 and CDR2 from the germline V gene are ENHRY and SYGVKD. The V end was cut by 9 bases, the J end by 0 bases, with 9 bases between. CDR3 in amino acids: CAISTDSNQPQHF. The DNA for the CDR3 is TGTGCCATTTCGACGGATAGCAATCAGCCCCAGCATTTT.